This record concerns one TCR beta chain sequence. This record belongs to a study of T cells after yellow fever vaccination. Study context: Each low-cell-number fraction was prepared by means of SMART-Seq v4 Ultra Low Input.

As TCR cDNA was made by 5'RACE template switching, a universal primer site and UMIs were added. TCRdb reanalysed the 5' RACE reads using MiXCR and keeps one entry per CDR3 protein. The sample has 450,000 to 600,000 distinct CDR3 sequences, about 17% seen once; the top ten hold 15% to 20%. The germline V gene encodes CDR1 SQVTM and CDR2 ANQGSEA. The CDR3 is made up of 13 amino acids. Trimming removed 0 bases at V and 5 bases at J, with 9 bases between. The chain recombines TRBV29-1 with TRBJ2-3; unclear D gene. The clonotype originates from a man younger than 35 who received the YFV17D yellow fever vaccine. The specimen comprised PBMCs, sampled less than 6 days after the first yellow fever vaccination. For the CDR3, the DNA is TGCAGCGTTGAAGAAGGACGTAGAGATACGCAGTATTTT. It translates to CSVEEGRRDTQYF.